What follows are 15 T cell receptor beta chains derived from one specimen sequenced in a study of shared clonotypes between healthy human individuals. Repertoires were generated with immunoSEQ multiplex PCR, while TCRdb's copy carries only in-frame clones and drops some. Of over a million clones listed, roughly 80% are singletons. The sample taken for sequencing was memory CD4+ T cells sorted from blood. Subset specified: CD45RA-negative fraction. Receptor source: a man aged 18 to 29 in good health.

The CDR3 protein is CASSLAVGSQETQYF. The CDR3 bases are TGCGCCAGCAGCTTGGCGGTAGGCAGCCAAGAGACCCAGTACTTC. The chain links TRBV5-1 to TRBJ2-5; D gene ambiguous. The CDR3 spans 15 residues. Germline assignment: CDR1 SGHRS and CDR2 YFSETQ. V was cut by 0 bases and J by 1 base, with 10 bases left in between.

This chain uses TRBV29-1 with TRBJ2-2; 7 nucleotides align to TRBD2. The CDR3 loop spans 17 amino acids. The germline CDR1 and CDR2 sequences are SQVTM and ANQGSEA. V gave up 6 bases and J gave up 2 bases; unmatched junction bases: 15. The CDR3 DNA is TGCAGCGTCCCCCACGTGGGCCGCGGGAGAAACACCGGGGAGCTGTTTTTT. It specifies CSVPHVGRGRNTGELFF.

The V and J genes are TRBV4-1 and TRBJ1-5; D uncertain. CDR1 is MGHRA, CDR2 YSYEKL, per germline. The V and J ends lost 0 bases and 4 bases respectively, with 10 bases between them. The CDR3 spans 15 residues. The CDR3 here is CASSQDGGWNQPQHF. As DNA, the CDR3 is TGCGCCAGCAGCCAAGATGGAGGGTGGAATCAGCCCCAGCATTTT.

This chain connects TRBV4-3 to TRBJ1-2; D not certain. Trimming took off 0 bases at V and 4 bases at J, with 12 bases between the two ends. The CDR3 extends over 15 amino acids. Germline values: CDR1 LGHNA, CDR2 YSLEER. The CDR3 region is CASSQEIGLSYGYTF. The CDR3 bases are TGCGCCAGCAGCCAAGAAATAGGACTGTCCTATGGCTACACCTTC.

For this clone: The same CDR3 can be traced to other DNA sequences in this sample. The chain joins TRBV7-9 to TRBJ1-2; tentative D call: TRBD1 (5 bases). Germline CDR1 SEHNR, CDR2 FQNEAQ (reference sequence). The length of the CDR3 is 14 residues. The V and J ends lost 5 bases and 2 bases respectively, with 12 bases between them. CDR3 DNA sequence: TGTGCCAGCAGCCCCAAAGGGACCAACTATGGCTACACCTTC. Amino acids: CASSPKGTNYGYTF.

The table lists this clone with a few counts. The rearrangement uses TRBV5-4 and TRBJ1-1, with 11 bases aligning to TRBD1. Germline V CDR1 and CDR2: SGHNT, YYREEE (reference sequence). V shed 4 bases and J 6 bases; nucleotides not matched to a gene: 5. The CDR3 loop spans 14 amino acids. CDR3 in DNA: TGTGCCAGCAGCCCGGACAGGGGGCGGCCTGAAGCTTTCTTT. Protein sequence: CASSPDRGRPEAFF.

V and J are TRBV30 and TRBJ1-3, with 8 bases identical to TRBD1. This CDR3 is built from 14 residues. Losses at the gene ends were 3 bases for V and 1 base for J; bases not matched to a gene: 2. The germline V gene encodes CDR1 GTSNPN and CDR2 SVGIG (reference sequence). CDR3 in amino acids: CAWRQGGSGNTIYF. The CDR3 region has the DNA TGTGCCTGGAGACAGGGGGGATCTGGAAACACCATATATTTT.

The chain carries TRBV2 and TRBJ2-1; the match to TRBD1 covers 8 bases. The CDR3 is made up of 17 amino acids. Looked up from germline, CDR1 is SNHLY and CDR2 is FYNNEI. With 3 bases clipped from V and 1 base from J, the junction kept 8 bases outside the gene matches. CDR3 sequence (DNA): TGTGCCAGCAGTGACGATAAGACAGGGGCTTCCTACAATGAGCAGTTCTTC. It translates to CASSDDKTGASYNEQFF.

V is TRBV5-1 and J is TRBJ1-6; D unclear. Germline V gene lookup returns CDR1 SGHRS and CDR2 YFSETQ. Deletions cut 3 bases from V and 6 bases from J, with 4 bases between. The CDR3 loop spans 12 amino acids. The CDR3 DNA follows: TGCGCCAGCAGCTCGTCTAATTCACCCCTCCACTTT. It codes for CASSSSNSPLHF. Complete variable domain (other parts from reference TRBV5-1 and TRBJ1-6): KAGVTQTPRYLIKTRGQQVTLSCSPISGHRSVSWYQQTPGQGLQFLFEYFSETQRNKGNFPGRFSGRQFSNSRSEMNVSTLELGDSALYLCASSSSNSPLHFGNGTRLTVT.

Points on this clone: The same CDR3 arises from other DNA sequences in this sample as well. J is TRBJ2-7 and V is TRBV10-3; D is possibly TRBD1 or TRBD2 (5 bases each). The CDR3 is 12 amino acids. V was cut by 6 bases and J by 2 bases, with 8 bases left in between. CDR1 and CDR2 (germline): ENHRY, SYGVKD. In nucleotides, the CDR3 is TGTGCCATCAGCGGGACGGCCTACGAGCAGTACTTC. As protein: CAISGTAYEQYF.

The chain uses TRBV7-9 and TRBJ2-1, with 13 nucleotides matching TRBD2. V was pared by 6 bases and J by 9 bases, with 5 bases of the junction left unmatched. In germline, CDR1 is SEHNR, CDR2 FQNEAQ (reference sequence). This CDR3 has 14 amino acids. CDR3 sequence (DNA): TGTGCCAGCAGAGGGACTAGCGGGACTAGTGAGCAGTTCTTC. Translation: CASRGTSGTSEQFF. Complete variable domain (other parts from reference TRBV7-9 and TRBJ2-1): DTGVSQNPRHKITKRGQNVTFRCDPISEHNRLYWYRQTLGQGPEFLTYFQNEAQLEKSRLLSDRFSAERPKGSFSTLEIQRTEQGDSAMYLCASRGTSGTSEQFFGPGTRLTVL.

This clone was recorded a few times. The J gene is TRBJ2-3, the V gene TRBV5-6; no clear D gene. The CDR3 length is 13 residues. Germline CDR1 and CDR2: SGHDT and YYEEEE. V lost 0 bases and J 2 bases, leaving 4 bases between the germline ends. The CDR3 loop is CASSLGLTDTQYF. The CDR3 coding sequence is TGTGCCAGCAGCTTGGGCCTCACAGATACGCAGTATTTT.

The chain combines TRBV7-9 with TRBJ2-2, with 12 nucleotides matching TRBD2. The CDR3 consists of 18 residues. Per germline, CDR1 SEHNR and CDR2 FQNEAQ (reference sequence). V lost 5 bases, J lost 5 bases, and 12 bases stayed unmatched. The CDR3: CASSRLPSGTSGTGELFF. CDR3 bases: TGTGCCAGCAGCCGTTTACCTTCCGGGACTAGCGGGACCGGGGAGCTGTTTTTT.

The chain uses TRBV29-1 and TRBJ1-1; TRBD1 might be the D (6 bases). The CDR3 has 12 amino acids. V shed 7 bases and J shed 10 bases, with 19 bases lying between them. Germline V gene data show CDR1 as SQVTM and CDR2 as ANQGSEA. CDR3 amino acids: CSAGQPGFGAFF. The CDR3 DNA sequence: TGCAGCGCCGGACAGCCCGGCTTCGGAGCTTTCTTT. The whole variable domain, remainder taken from reference TRBV29-1 and TRBJ1-1, is SAVISQKPSRDICQRGTSLTIQCQVDSQVTMMFWYRQQPGQSLTLIATANQGSEATYESGFVIDKFPISRPNLTFSTLTVSNMSPEDSSIYLCSAGQPGFGAFFGQGTRLTVV.

The chain couples TRBV10-3 to TRBJ2-7, with D unclear. Per the germline V gene, CDR1 is ENHRY and CDR2 is SYGVKD. The ends were cut back, 3 bases at V and 1 base at J, with 7 bases in the middle. The CDR3 is 13 residues long. This CDR3 reads CAISDGVSYEQYF. CDR3 DNA: TGTGCCATCAGTGATGGGGTATCCTACGAGCAGTACTTC.